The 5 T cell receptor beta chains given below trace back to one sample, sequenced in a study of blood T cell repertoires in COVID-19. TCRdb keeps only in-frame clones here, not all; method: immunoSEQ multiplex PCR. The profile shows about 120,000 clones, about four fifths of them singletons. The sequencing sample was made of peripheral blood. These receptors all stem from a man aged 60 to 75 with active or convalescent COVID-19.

CDR3 protein: CASSRLGGPGELFF. CDR3 coding DNA: TGCGCCAGCAGCCGCCTCGGGGGGCCCGGGGAGCTGTTTTTT. The V and J genes are TRBV5-1 and TRBJ2-2; D perhaps matches TRBD2 (7 bases). The CDR3 is 14 amino acids. Trimming took 4 bases from V and 6 from J, leaving 13 bases between them. The germline gives CDR1 SGHRS, CDR2 YFSETQ.

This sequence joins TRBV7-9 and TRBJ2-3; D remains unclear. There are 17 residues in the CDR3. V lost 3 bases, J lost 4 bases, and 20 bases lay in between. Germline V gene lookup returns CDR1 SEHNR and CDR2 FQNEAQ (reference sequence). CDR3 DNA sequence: TGTGCCAGCAGCTTGCTCTCTCGCGGCAGTGGAGCAGATACGCAGTATTTT. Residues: CASSLLSRGSGADTQYF.

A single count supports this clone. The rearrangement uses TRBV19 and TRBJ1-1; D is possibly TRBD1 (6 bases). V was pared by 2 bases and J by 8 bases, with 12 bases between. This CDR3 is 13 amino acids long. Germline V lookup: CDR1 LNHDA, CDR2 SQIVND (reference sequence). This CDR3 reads CASSITPGQEAFF. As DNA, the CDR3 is TGTGCCAGTAGTATAACCCCTGGACAGGAAGCTTTCTTT.

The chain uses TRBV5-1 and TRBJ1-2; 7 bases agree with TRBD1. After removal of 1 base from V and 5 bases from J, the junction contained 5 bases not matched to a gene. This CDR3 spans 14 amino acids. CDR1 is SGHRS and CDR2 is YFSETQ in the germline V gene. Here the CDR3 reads CASSLLGTEYGYTF. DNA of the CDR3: TGCGCCAGCAGCTTGTTGGGGACAGAGTATGGCTACACCTTC.

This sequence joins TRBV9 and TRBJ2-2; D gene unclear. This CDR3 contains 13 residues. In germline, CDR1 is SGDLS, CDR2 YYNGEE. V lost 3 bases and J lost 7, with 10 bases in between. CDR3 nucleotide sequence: TGTGCCAGCAGCGCCACCCCCGGCGGGGAGCTGTTTTTT. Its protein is CASSATPGGELFF.